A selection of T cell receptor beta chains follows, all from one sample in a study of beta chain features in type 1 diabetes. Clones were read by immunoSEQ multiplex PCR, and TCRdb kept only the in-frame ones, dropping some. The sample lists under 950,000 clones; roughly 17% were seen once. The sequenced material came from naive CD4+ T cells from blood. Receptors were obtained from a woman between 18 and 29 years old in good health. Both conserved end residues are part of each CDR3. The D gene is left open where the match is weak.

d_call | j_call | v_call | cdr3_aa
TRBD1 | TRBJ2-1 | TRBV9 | CASSAGTGTGVYNEQFF
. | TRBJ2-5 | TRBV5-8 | CASSLGRYQETQYF
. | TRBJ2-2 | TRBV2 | CASSLQAHGELFF
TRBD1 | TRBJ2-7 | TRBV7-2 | CASSLRTGRNEQYF
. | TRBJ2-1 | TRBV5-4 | CASSWTSRFDDNEQFF
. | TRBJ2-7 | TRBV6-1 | CASSEAGLWQYF
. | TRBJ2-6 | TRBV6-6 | CATQSSGANVLTF
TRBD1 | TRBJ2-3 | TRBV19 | CASCPGTGGRNTQYF
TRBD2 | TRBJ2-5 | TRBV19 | CATQLAGGETQYF
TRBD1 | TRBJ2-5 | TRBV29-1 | CSVSTGGETQYF
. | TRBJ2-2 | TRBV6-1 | CASSWDRYNGELFF
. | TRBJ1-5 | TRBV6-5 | CASSYNREGDQPQHF
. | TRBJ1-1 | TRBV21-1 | CASSNGEGVINTEAFF
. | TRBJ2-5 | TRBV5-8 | CASTLGGTQYF
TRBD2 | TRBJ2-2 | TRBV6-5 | CASRASGSKTGELFF
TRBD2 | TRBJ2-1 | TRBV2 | CASSVELAGLSYNEQFF
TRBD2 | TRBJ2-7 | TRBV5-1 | CASSLQAGGYEQYF
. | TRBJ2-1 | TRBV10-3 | CAIRGLAPLNEQFF
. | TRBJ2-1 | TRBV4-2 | CASSQPDLAGYNEQFF
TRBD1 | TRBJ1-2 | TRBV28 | CASSPFPGQEIYGYTF
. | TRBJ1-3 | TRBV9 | CASSSGNTIYF
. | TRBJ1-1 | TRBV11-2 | CASSFNSVVLAEAFF
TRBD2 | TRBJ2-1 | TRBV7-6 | CASSLGLAGTREQFF
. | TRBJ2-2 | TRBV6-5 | CASSYIITGPGELFF
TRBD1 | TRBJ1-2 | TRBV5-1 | CASSLEMTGDGYTF
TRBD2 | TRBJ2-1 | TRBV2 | CASTSSGVSYNEQFF
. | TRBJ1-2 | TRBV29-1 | CSVVGVWGGYTF
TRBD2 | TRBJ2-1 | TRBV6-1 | CASRRTSGLQFF
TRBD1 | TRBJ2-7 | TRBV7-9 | CASSPVGQGYEQYF
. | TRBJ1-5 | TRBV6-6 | CASSVKRYFADQPQHF
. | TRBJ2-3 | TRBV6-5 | CASTSSGDTQYF
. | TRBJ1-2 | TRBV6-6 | CASSPFGSGNYGYTF
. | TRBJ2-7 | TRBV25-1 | CASSGAYEQYF
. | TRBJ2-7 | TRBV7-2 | CASSFRPSYEQYF
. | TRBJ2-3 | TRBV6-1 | CASKPDSTDTQYF
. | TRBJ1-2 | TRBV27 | CASSLSNSGYWYGYTF
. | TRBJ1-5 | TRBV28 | CASGLYSNQPQHF
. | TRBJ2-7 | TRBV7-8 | CASSLRGGMDYEQYF
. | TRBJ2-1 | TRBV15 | CATSREMGGYNEQFF
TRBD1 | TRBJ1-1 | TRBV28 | CASGSQGTTEAFF
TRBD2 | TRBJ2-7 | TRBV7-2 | CASSLVGLAGEQYF
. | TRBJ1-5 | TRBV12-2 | CASRLAEGQGNNQPQHF
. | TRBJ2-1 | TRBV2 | CASSDLGNEQFF
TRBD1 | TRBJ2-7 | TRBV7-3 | CASSSTGDGEQYF
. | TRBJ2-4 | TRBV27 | CASSLWGAGKNIQYF
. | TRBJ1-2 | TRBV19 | CASRLDGSHRNNYGYTF
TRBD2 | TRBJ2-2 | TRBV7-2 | CASSLGLAGGGTGELFF
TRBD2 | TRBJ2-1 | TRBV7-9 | CASSARTSGKHEQFF
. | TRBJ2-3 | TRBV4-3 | CASSQDQGTQYF
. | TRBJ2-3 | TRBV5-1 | CASSLAGSLDDTQYF
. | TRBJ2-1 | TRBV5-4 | CASSTGGVGSGEQFF
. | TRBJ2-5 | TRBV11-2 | CASSLGQETQYF
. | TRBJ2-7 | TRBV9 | CASSVDPRSGEQYF
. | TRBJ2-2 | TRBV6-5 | CASRDPNTGELFF
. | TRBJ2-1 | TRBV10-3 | CATKGGSYNEQFF
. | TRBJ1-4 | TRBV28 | CASTLGAGNEKLFF
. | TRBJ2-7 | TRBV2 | CASSERDGVPYEQYF